These T cell receptor beta chains were read from a single sample in a study of T cells in Graves' hyperthyroidism and ophthalmopathy. TCRdb re-derived calls from the multiplex PCR reads in MiXCR, one entry per CDR3 protein. The sample consists of roughly 98,000 distinct CDR3 sequences, roughly 40% of them appearing once. The sequenced sample consisted of peripheral blood or thyroid tissue (not recorded which). Source of these receptors: a woman aged 25 to 45 with Graves' hyperthyroidism. Each CDR3 is given without its conserved first and last residue.

TRBJ2-5 TRBV7-9 ASSPQGAVETQY
TRBJ1-3 TRBV4-1 ASSPTGVLAGNTIY
TRBJ2-5 TRBV20-1 SAPGLAQETQY
TRBJ2-7 TRBV12-3/TRBV12-4 ASSLRTGTYEQY
TRBJ1-1 TRBV5-6 ASSGGITNTEAF
TRBJ1-6 TRBV7-9 ASSHRRSSSYNSPLH
TRBJ1-1 TRBV20-1 SARSLSMAF
TRBJ1-2 TRBV5-1 ASSSTGGRDGYT
TRBJ1-1 TRBV10-3 AISGEFGREGYYTEAF
TRBJ2-7 TRBV29-1 SGEEQY
TRBJ2-3 TRBV20-1 SARLSGPTDTQY
TRBJ2-7 TRBV7-9 ASSSPGTGIYEQY
TRBJ2-3 TRBV14 ASSLLDLGDTQY
TRBJ2-5 TRBV20-1 SATPGLETQY
TRBJ2-7 TRBV20-1 SAPLGLAGEEQY
TRBJ1-2 TRBV12-3/TRBV12-4 ASSRTGDYGYT
TRBJ2-5 TRBV5-4 ASSSQGDEAFFGRGVETQY
TRBJ1-4 TRBV7-9 ASSFGATATNEKLF
TRBJ1-5 TRBV18 ASSSTAPQPQH
TRBJ1-1 TRBV9 ASSGSNTEAF
TRBJ1-2 TRBV4-1 ASSQEPGEWVNYGYT
TRBJ2-5 TRBV7-8 ASSTTGPAKTQY
TRBJ1-6 TRBV2 ASRPPSNSPLH
TRBJ2-5 TRBV7-9 ASSPEFRETQY
TRBJ1-3 TRBV7-8 ACTITASSGNTMY
TRBJ2-7 TRBV20-1 SARVWGLAGEEQY
TRBJ2-7 TRBV10-1 ASRPGQASDEQY
TRBJ2-7 TRBV20-1 SAPGLAGEQY
TRBJ1-5 TRBV20-1 NAPEGREQPQH
TRBJ1-1 TRBV5-6 ASSLADHTEAF
TRBJ2-5 TRBV9 ASSTGTGAQETQY
TRBJ2-6 TRBV5-1 ASSLLTGSGANVLT
TRBJ2-3 TRBV12-3/TRBV12-4 ASRPGHLGGTDTQY
TRBJ2-3 TRBV19 ASSIDTSSYGSTDTQY
TRBJ1-5 TRBV7-8 ASSLDGTLMQPQH
TRBJ1-1 TRBV10-2 AIQGVDTEAF
TRBJ1-1 TRBV7-9 ASSQLGTGGVSGEAF
TRBJ2-7 TRBV20-1 SASRQTGEIYEQY
TRBJ1-2 TRBV28 ASSFLAGGGGYT
TRBJ2-7 TRBV13 ASSSQGGRSYEQY
TRBJ2-7 TRBV10-3 AIKGTGPYVEQY
TRBJ2-7 TRBV13 ASSLTGTGEYEQY
TRBJ1-1 TRBV5-6 ASSPPGNTEAF
TRBJ2-7 TRBV7-9 ASSPWTGYEQY
TRBJ2-2 TRBV7-6 ASSQGWGSPTGELF
TRBJ2-7 TRBV7-2 ASSPAGRMGEHY
TRBJ2-7 TRBV12-3/TRBV12-4 ASSPTGDEQY
TRBJ1-4 TRBV7-8 ASSPGWSTNEKLF
TRBJ2-7 TRBV7-2 ASSLASGQGFNEQY
TRBJ2-7 TRBV7-2 ASSLVTGRAYEQY
TRBJ2-2 TRBV6-5 ASSPEAAGELF
TRBJ2-1 TRBV19 ASRSNSYEQF
TRBJ2-2 TRBV5-1 ASSPYDRTSGELF
TRBJ1-1 TRBV6-5 ASSVINMNTEAF
TRBJ1-1 TRBV6-6 ASSYSRDSEAF
TRBJ1-1 TRBV28 ASSRDRVSITF